These 30 T cell receptor beta chains were sequenced from one sample in a study of cytomegalovirus exposure and HLA in healthy donors. With 60 Vbeta and 13 Jbeta primers, the PCR was carried out. Assay: immunoSEQ multiplex PCR; the TCRdb copy retains only in-frame clones and omits some. The sample consists of around 130,000 clones, roughly 8.3% of them appearing once. Source material: PBMCs. Receptors originate from a middle-aged man in good health and CMV-seronegative.

The chain recombines TRBV7-2 with TRBJ1-5, with D unclear. The CDR3 consists of 14 residues. V lost 4 bases and J lost 6, with 13 bases in between. Germline values: CDR1 SGHTA, CDR2 FQGNSA. CDR3 DNA: TGTGCCAGCAGCTCACAGATCTCCGGTCAGCCCCAGCATTTT. As protein: CASSSQISGQPQHF.

CDR3 in DNA: TGTGCCAGTAGTTCCAGGGGAGTAGCCTACGAGCAGTACTTC. Its translation: CASSSRGVAYEQYF. This chain connects TRBV19 to TRBJ2-7, with a tentative D call TRBD1 (6 bases). Germline CDR1 reads LNHDA; CDR2 reads SQIVND (reference sequence). There are 14 residues in the CDR3. V dropped 5 bases and J dropped 2 bases, with 13 bases sitting between them.

The chain uses TRBV5-4 and TRBJ2-5; TRBD2 agrees at 8 bases. V trimming: 5 bases; J trimming: 4 bases; junction bases outside the gene matches: 7. The CDR3 runs to 14 residues. The germline CDR1 and CDR2 sequences are SGHNT and YYREEE (reference sequence). CDR3 DNA sequence: TGTGCCAGCAGGGGCCGGGGGGGACTAGAGACCCAGTACTTC. Protein sequence: CASRGRGGLETQYF. The whole variable domain, remainder taken from reference TRBV5-4 and TRBJ2-5, is ETGVTQSPTHLIKTRGQQVTLRCSSQSGHNTVSWYQQALGQGPQFIFQYYREEENGRGNFPPRFSGLQFPNYSSELNVNALELDDSALYLCASRGRGGLETQYFGPGTRLLVL.

The chain employs TRBV7-2 and TRBJ2-5, with TRBD2 matching 10 bases. The ends lost 4 bases at V and 4 bases at J; junction bases unmatched: 3. The germline V gene has CDR1 SGHTA and CDR2 FQGNSA. The CDR3 runs 14 residues. The CDR3 DNA is TGTGCCAGCAGCTCGGGACTAGCGACAGAGACCCAGTACTTC. It is translated as CASSSGLATETQYF.

This clone has just a few counts. This rearrangement joins TRBV5-1 to TRBJ2-7; no clear D. CDR3 length equals 13 residues. V was cut by 0 bases and J by 1 base, with 5 bases left in between. Looked up from germline, CDR1 is SGHRS and CDR2 is YFSETQ. The CDR3 nucleotides are TGCGCCAGCAGCTTGGCCTTGTCCTACGAGCAGTACTTC. Protein sequence: CASSLALSYEQYF.

This clone was seen a few times. V is TRBV11-2 and J is TRBJ2-7, with 7 positions matching TRBD1. Germline V gene sequence: CDR1 SGHAT, CDR2 FQNNGV. V trimming: 5 bases; J trimming: 5 bases; junction bases outside the gene matches: 9. The CDR3 has 14 residues. CDR3 nucleotides: TGTGCCAGCAGCGCACAGGGGTGGCTGGACGAGCAGTACTTC. This encodes CASSAQGWLDEQYF.

This chain uses TRBV7-8 with TRBJ2-3; D is undetermined. CDR1 and CDR2 from the germline V gene are SGHVS and FQNEAQ. V gave up 2 bases and J gave up 2 bases, with 8 bases separating them. This CDR3 has 14 amino acids. CDR3 bases: TGTGCCAGCAGCTTAACGACATACACAGATACGCAGTATTTT. It yields the protein CASSLTTYTDTQYF.

This clone was counted between two and nine times. The chain has TRBV6-1 and TRBJ2-5; D uncertain. Germline CDR1 and CDR2: MNHNS and SASEGT. The CDR3 consists of 13 residues. V lost 6 bases and J lost 5, with 13 bases in between. This CDR3 reads CASRAPMRETQYF. CDR3 sequence (DNA): TGTGCCAGCAGAGCCCCGATGCGGGAGACCCAGTACTTC.

The V and J genes are TRBV5-6 and TRBJ1-2; D remains ambiguous. The V gene lost 1 base and the J gene lost 0 bases, with 13 bases spanning the gap. This CDR3 is 16 amino acids long. Per germline, CDR1 SGHDT and CDR2 YYEEEE. The CDR3: CASSLYVAPTNYGYTF. The CDR3 DNA follows: TGTGCCAGCAGCTTGTATGTCGCACCTACTAACTATGGCTACACCTTC.

The chain is built from TRBV5-4 and TRBJ1-2; 8 bases fit TRBD1. This CDR3 contains 13 residues. V trimming: 3 bases; J trimming: 6 bases; junction bases outside the gene matches: 4. From germline, CDR1 is SGHNT and CDR2 YYREEE (reference sequence). The CDR3 here is CASSYSTGDGYTF. The CDR3 DNA is TGTGCCAGCAGCTACTCGACAGGGGATGGCTACACCTTC.

There are a few counts of this clone. The rearrangement joins TRBV9 to TRBJ1-2, with TRBD1 matching over 10 bases. CDR3 size: 14 residues. CDR1 is SGDLS and CDR2 is YYNGEE in the germline V gene. Unmatched junction bases numbered 0, after V lost 0 bases and J lost 4 bases. In nucleotides, the CDR3 is TGTGCCAGCAGCGTAGGGACAGGGGGCTATGGCTACACCTTC. Its translation: CASSVGTGGYGYTF.

The table lists this clone with a few counts. V gene TRBV7-9 combines with J gene TRBJ1-1; D is perhaps TRBD1 (5 bases). CDR1 is SEHNR and CDR2 is FQNEAQ in the germline V gene (reference sequence). The CDR3 has 13 amino acids. V was pared by 8 bases and J by 4 bases, with 14 bases between. The CDR3 loop is CASGRGLGTEAFF. DNA of the CDR3: TGTGCCAGCGGGAGGGGTTTGGGCACTGAAGCTTTCTTT.

The gene calls are TRBV2 and TRBJ1-1; TRBD1 matches 9 bases. The CDR3 extends over 14 amino acids. The germline gives CDR1 SNHLY, CDR2 FYNNEI. V gave up 5 bases and J gave up 5 bases; unmatched junction bases: 6. CDR3 loop: CASSRTGDETEAFF. CDR3 bases: TGTGCCAGCAGTCGGACAGGGGATGAAACTGAAGCTTTCTTT.

In this sample, this clone turned up a few times. The V and J genes are TRBV4-1 and TRBJ1-1; TRBD1 matches 9 bases. Germline V CDR1 and CDR2: MGHRA, YSYEKL. The CDR3 totals 14 residues. V shed 4 bases and J 8 bases; nucleotides not matched to a gene: 8. The DNA of the CDR3 is TGCGCCAGCAGCCCTCCCTTCGGGACAGGGGAAGCTTTCTTT. Protein: CASSPPFGTGEAFF.

The gene calls are TRBV7-9 and TRBJ2-3, with TRBD2 matching over 8 bases. The germline gives CDR1 SEHNR, CDR2 FQNEAQ (reference sequence). The CDR3 covers 17 residues. Trimming cost V 1 base and J 0 bases; bases outside gene matches: 6. The CDR3 DNA is TGTGCCAGCAGCTTAGTCGCGGGGGGAATAAGCACAGATACGCAGTATTTT. Translation: CASSLVAGGISTDTQYF.

The sample holds a few counts of this clone. The CDR3 sequence: CASTPWSLAQPIQYF. Here the CDR3 DNA reads TGTGCCAGCACCCCGTGGTCCCTAGCCCAGCCCATTCAGTACTTC. This chain links TRBV5-6 with TRBJ2-4, with D possibly being TRBD2 (5 bases). Germline V gene sequence: CDR1 SGHDT, CDR2 YYEEEE. The CDR3 has 15 amino acids. V shed 6 bases and J shed 9 bases, with 22 bases lying between them.

This chain links TRBV4-1 with TRBJ1-5; perhaps TRBD1 as D (5 bases). CDR1 and CDR2 (germline): MGHRA, YSYEKL. The V end lost 6 bases, the J end lost 0 bases, and 12 bases lay between the germline ends. The CDR3 has 15 residues. CDR3 protein: CASSERGNSNQPQHF. As DNA, the CDR3 is TGCGCCAGCAGTGAAAGGGGAAATAGCAATCAGCCCCAGCATTTT.

V usage is TRBV5-8 and J usage is TRBJ1-2; D gene unclear. Trimming stripped 4 bases from V and 8 bases from J, with 12 bases between. The germline V gene encodes CDR1 SGHTS and CDR2 YDEGEE. The CDR3 length is 12 residues. For the CDR3, the DNA is TGTGCCAGCAGCCGCCGGCTGAGGGGCTACACCTTC. This encodes CASSRRLRGYTF.

CDR3 in DNA: TGTGCCAGCAGCTTAGGGGCATCGACAGATACGCAGTATTTT. This sequence encodes CASSLGASTDTQYF. V usage is TRBV11-3 and J usage is TRBJ2-3; D unclear. The V gene lost 1 base and the J gene lost 3 bases, with 8 bases spanning the gap. The CDR3 has 14 amino acids. CDR1 and CDR2 from the germline V gene are SGHNT and YENEEA. Based on the CDR3 plus reference TRBV11-3 and TRBJ2-3, the full variable domain is EAGVVQSPRYKIIEKKQPVAFWCNPISGHNTLYWYLQNLGQGPELLIRYENEEAVDDSQLPKDRFSAERLKGVDSTLKIQPAELGDSAVYLCASSLGASTDTQYFGPGTRLTVL.

With respect to this clone: The junction departs from the called germline gene at one end, perhaps through a read error. The chain couples TRBV30 to TRBJ1-6; D gene unclear. Germline CDR1 is GTSNPN and CDR2 is SVGIG (reference sequence). This CDR3 contains 15 residues. This CDR3 is CAWSPGFGYNSPLNF. CDR3 DNA: TGTGCCTGGAGCCCAGGATTCGGATATAATTCACCCCTCAACTTT. The full variable domain, completed using reference TRBV30 and TRBJ1-6, is SQTIHQWPATLVQPVGSPLSLECTVEGTSNPNLYWYRQAAGRGLQLLFYSVGIGQISSEVPQNLSASRPQDRQFILSSKKLLLSDSGFYLCAWSPGFGYNSPLNFGNGTRLTVT.

This clone has a handful of counts. The chain recombines TRBV11-2 with TRBJ1-5; 8 bases agree with TRBD1. V shed 5 bases, J shed 16 bases, and the junction held 16 bases outside the gene matches. Germline CDR1 and CDR2: SGHAT and FQNNGV. CDR3 size: 14 residues. The CDR3 region is CASSPRDRTKMGHF. For the CDR3, the DNA is TGTGCCAGCAGCCCCCGGGACAGGACTAAAATGGGACATTTT.

This clone has more than one count but fewer than ten. The chain carries TRBV6-1 and TRBJ1-5; TRBD1 is a possible D gene (5 bases). The V gene lost 9 bases and the J gene lost 7 bases, with 13 bases spanning the gap. The CDR3 runs to 12 residues. Germline assignment: CDR1 MNHNS and CDR2 SASEGT. CDR3 nucleotides: TGTGCCAGTCAGCAGGGCAGCCAGCCCCAGCATTTT. This translates into CASQQGSQPQHF.

This clone was recorded at least ten times. The chain links TRBV5-6 to TRBJ2-7, with D possibly matching TRBD1 (5 bases). The CDR3 has 14 residues. Per the germline V gene, CDR1 is SGHDT and CDR2 is YYEEEE. Trimming removed 2 bases from V and 0 bases from J, with 9 bases in between. CDR3 protein: CASSFWTHSYEQYF. The CDR3 bases are TGTGCCAGCAGCTTCTGGACACACTCCTACGAGCAGTACTTC.

The chain couples TRBV5-5 to TRBJ1-3; tentatively, D is TRBD1 (5 bases). CDR1 is SGHKS and CDR2 is YYEKEE in the germline V gene (reference sequence). The CDR3 is made up of 14 amino acids. The ends were cut back, 3 bases at V and 4 bases at J, with 11 bases in the middle. In DNA form, the CDR3 reads TGTGCCAGCAGCTCCAGGGAGGGAGGAAACACCATATATTTT. It specifies CASSSREGGNTIYF.

This rearrangement joins TRBV19 to TRBJ1-1; D remains ambiguous. The length of the CDR3 is 15 residues. Trimming pared 3 bases from V and 2 bases from J, leaving 13 bases between. CDR1 and CDR2 from the germline V gene are LNHDA and SQIVND (reference sequence). CDR3 DNA: TGTGCCAGTAGTATCCTACCTGATGCTAACACTGAAGCTTTCTTT. It is translated as CASSILPDANTEAFF.

In this sample, this clone turned up a few times. J is TRBJ2-7 and V is TRBV5-1; no firm D call. V shed 0 bases and J shed 5 bases, with 12 bases lying between them. Germline loops: CDR1 SGHRS, CDR2 YFSETQ. This CDR3 contains 14 residues. CDR3 region: CASSLGGVPHEQYF. In DNA form, the CDR3 reads TGCGCCAGCAGCTTGGGCGGAGTACCCCACGAGCAGTACTTC.

The genes are TRBV6-1 and TRBJ1-2; D may be TRBD1 (5 bases). In germline, CDR1 is MNHNS, CDR2 SASEGT. The CDR3 contains 18 residues. Trimming left V 0 bases short and J 0 bases short, with 17 bases between. The CDR3 here is CASSEADTQAFSNYGYTF. The CDR3 DNA reads as TGTGCCAGCAGTGAAGCGGACACCCAAGCCTTTTCTAACTATGGCTACACCTTC.

This rearrangement joins TRBV6-6 to TRBJ1-2; the match to TRBD1 covers 7 bases. Losses at the gene ends were 5 bases for V and 6 bases for J; bases not matched to a gene: 3. This CDR3 is built from 12 residues. The germline gives CDR1 MNHNY, CDR2 SVGAGI (reference sequence). The CDR3 sequence is CASSTGADGYTF. CDR3 coding DNA: TGTGCCAGCAGTACAGGGGCCGATGGCTACACCTTC.

In DNA form, the CDR3 reads TGTGCCAGTAGTATAGGCCCGACTGTAAGCTCCTACAATGAGCAGTTCTTC. It translates to CASSIGPTVSSYNEQFF. The genes are TRBV19 and TRBJ2-1, with no clear D. The germline CDR1 and CDR2 sequences are LNHDA and SQIVND (reference sequence). With 1 base removed from V and 0 bases from J, the gap between germline ends came to 13 bases. The CDR3 length is 17 residues.

This clone turned up a few times. The chain carries TRBV4-3 and TRBJ2-7; D gene unclear. V was trimmed by 0 bases and J by 3 bases, leaving 9 bases between them. This CDR3 is 14 amino acids long. Germline loops: CDR1 LGHNA, CDR2 YSLEER. CDR3 in DNA: TGCGCCAGCAGCCAAGATCTAACGGGCTACGAGCAGTACTTC. Protein product: CASSQDLTGYEQYF.